This T cell receptor (beta chain) comes out of a study of cytomegalovirus exposure and HLA in healthy donors. The PCR employed 60 Vbeta primers together with 13 Jbeta primers. Repertoires were generated with immunoSEQ multiplex PCR, while TCRdb's copy carries only in-frame clones and drops some. The table has under 60,000 clones, around 77% seen once. Trimming at V came to 7 bases and at J to 4 bases, leaving 5 bases not matched to a gene. This CDR3 has 14 residues. The V gene's germline CDR1 is MGHDK and CDR2 SYGVNS. V is TRBV25-1 and J is TRBJ2-1, with TRBD1 identical over 9 bases. The sample taken for sequencing was PBMCs. This TCR was recovered from a woman aged 40-49 years in good health and CMV-seropositive. The CDR3, as DNA: TGTGCCAGCAACACAGGGGGCGCTTACAATGAGCAGTTCTTC. It encodes CASNTGGAYNEQFF.